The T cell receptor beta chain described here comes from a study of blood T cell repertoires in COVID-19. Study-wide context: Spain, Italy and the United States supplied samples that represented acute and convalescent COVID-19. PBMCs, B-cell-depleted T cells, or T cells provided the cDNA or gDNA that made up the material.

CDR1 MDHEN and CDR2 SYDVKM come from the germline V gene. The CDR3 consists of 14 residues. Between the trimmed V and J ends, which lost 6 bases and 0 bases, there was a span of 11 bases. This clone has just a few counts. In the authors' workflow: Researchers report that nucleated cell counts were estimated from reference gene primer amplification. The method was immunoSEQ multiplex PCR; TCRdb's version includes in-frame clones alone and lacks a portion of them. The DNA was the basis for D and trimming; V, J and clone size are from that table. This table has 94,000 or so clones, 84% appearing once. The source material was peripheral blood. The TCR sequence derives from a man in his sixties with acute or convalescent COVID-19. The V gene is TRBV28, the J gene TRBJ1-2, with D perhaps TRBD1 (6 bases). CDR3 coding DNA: TGTGCCAGCAGAAACAGGGAATCTAACTATGGCTACACCTTC. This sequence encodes CASRNRESNYGYTF.